This paragraph reports one T cell receptor beta chain. Antigen specificity is unknown. The data originate from a study of T cell responses to AZD1222 COVID-19 vaccine. Study-level findings and limits: Repertoires were sampled only after the peak T cell response. In a largely white British group with more females than males, clonal diversity was possibly underestimated. Seropositivity was recorded at baseline in only 5 or 6 AZD1222 recipients.

This CDR3 has 11 amino acids. Deletions cut 6 bases from V and 7 bases from J, with 8 bases between. CDR1 LGHDT and CDR2 YNNKEL come from the germline V gene (reference sequence). Clones were sequenced by immunoSEQ multiplex PCR, and TCRdb holds only the in-frame ones, with some missing. The data show fewer than 130,000 clones, with roughly 90% seen just once and 15% held by the top ten. This material consisted of peripheral blood, taken 28 days after the second AZD1222 dose. The V call is TRBV3-1 (or the pseudogene TRBV3-2), the J call TRBJ2-3; D uncertain. The TCR comes from an adult who received the AZD1222 COVID-19 vaccine. This CDR3 is CASSLQNTQYF. For the CDR3, the DNA is TGTGCCAGCAGTCTTCAAAATACGCAGTATTTT.